These T cell receptor beta chains were read from a single sample in a study of cytotoxic CD8 clonotypes in ibrutinib-treated CLL. Clones were read by immunoSEQ multiplex PCR, and TCRdb kept only the in-frame ones, dropping some. The data show approximately 91,000 clones, around 79% seen once. The input for sequencing was PBMCs, taken after 12 months of ibrutinib treatment. These receptors were taken from a human donor with chronic lymphocytic leukemia. Each CDR3 is given with its conserved first and last residue. D genes are given only for firm matches.

>TRBV4-3|.|TRBJ2-5
CASSRDHQETQYF
TGCGCCAGCAGCCGCGACCACCAAGAGACCCAGTACTTC
>TRBV5-8|TRBD1|TRBJ2-7
CASSTRQGSSYEQYF
TGTGCCAGCAGCACCCGACAGGGAAGCTCCTACGAGCAGTACTTC
>TRBV6-6|.|TRBJ1-1
CASSAPGAGETEAFF
TGTGCCAGCAGTGCCCCTGGTGCAGGGGAAACTGAAGCTTTCTTT
>TRBV14|.|TRBJ2-5
CASSQGRYQETQYF
TGTGCCAGCAGCCAGGGTCGCTACCAAGAGACCCAGTACTTC
>TRBV7-2|.|TRBJ2-2
CASSKRGPNTGELFF
TGTGCCAGCAGCAAACGGGGACCGAACACCGGGGAGCTGTTTTTT
>TRBV5-5|TRBD1|TRBJ1-4
CASSKGAREKLFF
TGTGCCAGCAGCAAGGGGGCCCGTGAAAAACTGTTTTTT
>TRBV4-2|.|TRBJ2-7
CASSQDRVNEQYF
TGTGCCAGCAGCCAAGATCGGGTGAACGAGCAGTACTTC
>TRBV18|TRBD1|TRBJ2-7
CASSLFGTGGGEQYF
TGTGCCAGCTCACTATTTGGCACAGGGGGTGGGGAGCAGTACTTC
>TRBV6-5|TRBD1|TRBJ1-5
CASSSDRGRNQPQHF
TGTGCCAGCAGCTCGGACAGGGGGCGGAATCAGCCCCAGCATTTT
>TRBV28|.|TRBJ1-5
CASSSTRPQHF
TGTGCCAGCAGTTCAACCCGGCCCCAGCATTTT
>TRBV7-2|.|TRBJ1-5
CASSLVGNSNQPQHF
TGTGCCAGCAGCTTAGTTGGCAATAGCAATCAGCCCCAGCATTTT
>TRBV5-1|TRBD1|TRBJ2-7
CASSPGQGNDEQYF
TGCGCCAGCAGCCCGGGACAGGGTAACGACGAGCAGTACTTC
>TRBV2|TRBD1|TRBJ2-3
CASSGQGGADTQYF
TGTGCCAGCAGCGGACAGGGTGGCGCAGATACGCAGTATTTT
>TRBV28|.|TRBJ1-2
CASSPAGGYTF
TGTGCCAGCAGTCCCGCGGGGGGCTACACCTTC